These 30 T cell receptor beta chains were sequenced from one sample in a study of shared clonotypes between healthy human individuals. Libraries were prepared by immunoSEQ multiplex PCR; TCRdb keeps only in-frame clonotypes and omits some of them. The data contain roughly 2.2 million clones, more than 85% of them singletons. Sequenced input: naive CD4+ T cells from PBMCs. Subset reported: CD45RA+ positively selected. Source of these receptors: a man younger than 30 in good health. Some clones in this sample may be carry-over from other donors' samples.

This clone was counted once. V and J are TRBV4-3 and TRBJ2-3; D ambiguous. V dropped 0 bases and J dropped 4 bases, with 8 bases sitting between them. The CDR3 contains 14 residues. CDR1 is LGHNA and CDR2 is YSLEER in the germline V gene. DNA for the CDR3: TGCGCCAGCAGCCAAGAACCCTCCCCAGATACGCAGTATTTT. It translates to CASSQEPSPDTQYF.

The genes are TRBV18 and TRBJ1-5, with 12 bases matching TRBD1. With V trimmed by 3 bases and J by 6 bases, 9 bases remained unmatched. Per the germline V gene, CDR1 is KGHSH and CDR2 is LQKENI. This CDR3 region has 17 residues. CDR3 residues: CASSPGPGQGAIQPQHF. The CDR3 DNA follows: TGTGCCAGCTCACCGGGACCGGGACAGGGGGCAATTCAGCCCCAGCATTTT.

V gene TRBV11-1 combines with J gene TRBJ2-3; 8 nucleotides line up with TRBD2. This CDR3 has 15 residues. J gave up 5 bases and V 1 base, and 5 bases lay outside the gene matches. Germline V CDR1 and CDR2: SGHAT, FQDESV (reference sequence). The CDR3 DNA reads TGTGCCAGCAGCTTAGTCGGGAGGGCCAGAGATACGCAGTATTTT. Translating it yields CASSLVGRARDTQYF.

The V call is TRBV9, the J call TRBJ2-1; D gene uncertain. Per germline, CDR1 SGDLS and CDR2 YYNGEE. The CDR3 is made up of 15 amino acids. V was pared by 0 bases and J by 3 bases, with 10 bases between. CDR3 residues: CASSVDWADYNEQFF. The CDR3 nucleotides are TGTGCCAGCAGCGTAGATTGGGCAGACTACAATGAGCAGTTCTTC.

A note on this clone: Sequence at one end of the junction differs from germline and may be a read error. The V call is TRBV6-5, the J call TRBJ1-1; no clear D. CDR1 and CDR2 (germline): MNHEY, SVGAGI. The CDR3 has 13 residues. CDR3 sequence: CASTYPGGPEAFF. CDR3 bases: TGTGCCAGCACTTACCCCGGTGGCCCTGAAGCTTTCTTT.

The rearrangement uses TRBV5-1 and TRBJ2-2; possibly TRBD2 for D (5 bases). V lost 4 bases to trimming and J lost 2 bases, with 9 bases between them. The CDR3 runs 14 residues. Germline V lookup: CDR1 SGHRS, CDR2 YFSETQ. CDR3 loop: CASSIGINTGELFF. The CDR3 DNA is TGCGCCAGCAGCATCGGGATTAACACCGGGGAGCTGTTTTTT.

The chain uses TRBV11-2 and TRBJ1-1; no firm D call. Trimming cost V 1 base and J 4 bases, with 13 bases left between them. The CDR3 runs 15 residues. CDR1 is SGHAT, CDR2 FQNNGV, per germline. Here the CDR3 reads CASSLVIGVGTEAFF. DNA for the CDR3: TGTGCCAGCAGCTTAGTGATTGGGGTGGGCACTGAAGCTTTCTTT.

This rearrangement joins TRBV6-5 to TRBJ1-2; D is perhaps TRBD1 (5 bases). The CDR3 is made up of 14 amino acids. Germline CDR1 MNHEY, CDR2 SVGAGI. V lost 6 bases and J lost 1, with 12 bases in between. As DNA, the CDR3 is TGTGCCAGCAGGATGGGGGGACGTAACTATGGCTACACCTTC. Protein sequence: CASRMGGRNYGYTF.

The V call is TRBV15, the J call TRBJ1-2, with a possible D match to TRBD1 (5 bases). The CDR3 loop spans 13 amino acids. Germline V gene sequence: CDR1 LNHNV, CDR2 YYDKDF (reference sequence). V dropped 0 bases and J dropped 7 bases, with 9 bases sitting between them. CDR3 sequence reads: CATSRDRRGGYTF. The CDR3, as DNA: TGTGCCACCAGCAGAGATCGAAGGGGTGGCTACACCTTC.

V gene TRBV10-1 combines with J gene TRBJ1-2; D uncertain. Trimming took 7 bases from V and 4 from J, leaving 13 bases between them. The CDR3 sequence is 13 residues long. Germline V gene data show CDR1 as WNHNN and CDR2 as SYGVQD (reference sequence). CDR3 in DNA: TGCGCCAGCACTCGGACGGGGTTCTATGGCTACACCTTC. Amino acids: CASTRTGFYGYTF.

A few counts support this clone. Other DNA sequences within the sample encode an identical CDR3. This rearrangement joins TRBV30 to TRBJ1-5; D remains ambiguous. The CDR3 consists of 12 residues. Trimming removed 5 bases from V and 1 base from J, with 6 bases in between. Germline-derived CDR1 and CDR2 are GTSNPN and SVGIG (reference sequence). This CDR3 is CAWSGSNQPQHF. For the CDR3, the DNA is TGTGCCTGGTCCGGGAGCAATCAGCCCCAGCATTTT.

The CDR3 coding sequence is TGTGCCAGCAGTTTACGGCCTAGCGGGAGGCGGGAGACCCAGTACTTC. It is translated as CASSLRPSGRRETQYF. The V gene is TRBV28, the J gene TRBJ2-5, with TRBD2 identical over 11 bases. Germline CDR1 MDHEN, CDR2 SYDVKM. This CDR3 is built from 16 residues. Unmatched junction bases numbered 7, after V lost 2 bases and J lost 5 bases.

V gene TRBV4-2 combines with J gene TRBJ2-5, with TRBD2 as a possible D gene (5 bases). Germline CDR1 reads LGHNA; CDR2 reads YNFKEQ. Trimming left V 4 bases short and J 2 bases short, with 14 bases between. The CDR3 contains 15 residues. The CDR3 protein is CASSLASAEQETQYF. DNA for the CDR3: TGTGCCAGCAGCCTCGCTTCAGCGGAACAAGAGACCCAGTACTTC.

The J gene is TRBJ1-1, the V gene TRBV28; TRBD1 aligns across 7 bases. CDR3 length: 15 amino acids. CDR1 MDHEN and CDR2 SYDVKM come from the germline V gene. V dropped 4 bases and J dropped 7; count of bases not matched to a gene: 12. CDR3 nucleotide sequence: TGTGCCAGCAGTTCGCGTACAGGGGTGGTGATTGAAGCTTTCTTT. This gives the protein CASSSRTGVVIEAFF.

This sequence joins TRBV29-1 and TRBJ1-2; D not resolved. Trimming shortened V by 1 base and J by 2 bases, and 11 bases separated the two germline ends. The CDR3 has 14 residues. Looked up from germline, CDR1 is SQVTM and CDR2 is ANQGSEA. The CDR3 protein is CSVEAQGRNYGYTF. The CDR3 region has the DNA TGCAGCGTTGAAGCGCAAGGACGCAACTATGGCTACACCTTC.

The V gene is TRBV2, the J gene TRBJ1-2; possible D gene TRBD1, 5 bases. Trimming cost V 7 bases and J 1 base, with 13 bases left between them. The CDR3 runs to 14 residues. The V gene's germline CDR1 is SNHLY and CDR2 FYNNEI. DNA for the CDR3: TGTGCCAGCACGGGGGGGAATTATAACTATGGCTACACCTTC. Translating it yields CASTGGNYNYGYTF.

CDR3 sequence (DNA): TGCGCCAGCAGCCAAGGTCGGCCTAGCGGGAGGCTTAGGACAGATACGCAGTATTTT. It encodes CASSQGRPSGRLRTDTQYF. The V call is TRBV4-1, the J call TRBJ2-3; 11 bases map to TRBD2. This CDR3 is 19 amino acids long. Germline lookup yields CDR1 MGHRA and CDR2 YSYEKL. The J segment lost 3 bases and the V segment lost 1 base, leaving 12 bases of the junction unmatched.

This chain joins TRBV5-4 and TRBJ2-2; TRBD2 is a possible D gene (6 bases). The ends were cut back, 6 bases at V and 0 bases at J, with 18 bases in the middle. The CDR3 loop spans 17 amino acids. Germline lookup yields CDR1 SGHNT and CDR2 YYREEE (reference sequence). The CDR3 DNA sequence: TGTGCCAGCACCATGGGGCATAGCGGCACGAACACCGGGGAGCTGTTTTTT. Its protein is CASTMGHSGTNTGELFF.

This clone was detected once. The same CDR3 can be traced to other DNA sequences in this sample. The V gene is TRBV18, the J gene TRBJ2-7; 8 positions agree with TRBD1. Germline V gene data show CDR1 as KGHSH and CDR2 as LQKENI. This CDR3 region has 15 residues. The trim removed 3 bases at V and 3 bases at J, leaving 7 bases unmatched. The CDR3 is CASSPAPDRGYEQYF. The CDR3 DNA reads TGTGCCAGCTCACCCGCGCCCGACAGGGGCTACGAGCAGTACTTC. Together with reference TRBV18 and TRBJ2-7, the CDR3 gives the full variable domain: NAGVMQNPRHLVRRRGQEARLRCSPMKGHSHVYWYRQLPEEGLKFMVYLQKENIIDESGMPKERFSAEFPKEGPSILRIQQVVRGDSAAYFCASSPAPDRGYEQYFGPGTRLTVT.

The V call is TRBV5-4, the J call TRBJ2-3; D may match TRBD1 or TRBD2 (5 bases each). Germline loops: CDR1 SGHNT, CDR2 YYREEE (reference sequence). The CDR3 extends over 14 amino acids. The V gene lost 4 bases and the J gene lost 2 bases, with 11 bases spanning the gap. In DNA, the CDR3 is TGTGCCAGCAGCCCGGGACGTTACACAGATACGCAGTATTTT. Its protein product is CASSPGRYTDTQYF. Looking up the rest from reference TRBV5-4 and TRBJ2-3 gives the full variable domain: ETGVTQSPTHLIKTRGQQVTLRCSSQSGHNTVSWYQQALGQGPQFIFQYYREEENGRGNFPPRFSGLQFPNYSSELNVNALELDDSALYLCASSPGRYTDTQYFGPGTRLTVL.

CDR3 region: CASSYGDRVEQFF. The CDR3 nucleotides are TGTGCCAGCAGTTACGGGGACAGGGTCGAGCAGTTCTTC. The chain carries TRBV6-6 and TRBJ2-1; TRBD1 matches 9 bases. There are 13 residues in the CDR3. Germline assignment: CDR1 MNHNY and CDR2 SVGAGI (reference sequence). V dropped 2 bases and J dropped 10; count of bases not matched to a gene: 3.

This clone was detected once. The chain employs TRBV28 and TRBJ2-7, with 9 positions matching TRBD1. The V segment lost 7 bases and the J segment 1 base; nucleotides outside the gene matches: 8. Germline CDR1 MDHEN, CDR2 SYDVKM. This CDR3 has 15 residues. The CDR3 DNA follows: TGTGCCAGCATCTCGACAGGGGGTGGTTCCTACGAGCAGTACTTC. This encodes CASISTGGGSYEQYF.

The rearrangement links TRBV7-2 to TRBJ1-1; maybe TRBD1 (6 bases). The CDR3 length is 16 residues. Germline CDR1 is SGHTA and CDR2 is FQGNSA. The V end was cut by 4 bases, the J end by 1 base, with 16 bases between. DNA of the CDR3: TGTGCCAGCAGCTACGTGACCGGGACAAAGAACACTGAAGCTTTCTTT. This sequence encodes CASSYVTGTKNTEAFF.

The chain uses TRBV19 and TRBJ2-6, with D perhaps TRBD2 (5 bases). Germline CDR1 LNHDA, CDR2 SQIVND (reference sequence). This CDR3 has 15 amino acids. V lost 4 bases and J 0 bases, leaving 7 bases between the germline ends. Here the CDR3 reads CASSSAGSGANVLTF. DNA for the CDR3: TGTGCCAGTAGTAGCGCGGGCTCTGGGGCCAACGTCCTGACTTTC.

V gene TRBV5-1 combines with J gene TRBJ1-2, with D possibly TRBD1 on 6 matching bases. CDR3 length equals 14 residues. Germline V lookup: CDR1 SGHRS, CDR2 YFSETQ. With 4 bases removed from V and 8 bases from J, the gap between germline ends came to 18 bases. Here the CDR3 DNA reads TGCGCCAGCAGCCCACCTAACAGGGAAGGAGGCTACACCTTC. Its protein product is CASSPPNREGGYTF.

The chain carries TRBV18 and TRBJ1-1; no clear D. CDR3 length: 12 residues. CDR1 and CDR2 from the germline V gene are KGHSH and LQKENI. V was trimmed by 2 bases and J by 5 bases, leaving 6 bases between them. The CDR3 DNA reads as TGTGCCAGCTCACCAACGTGGACTGAAGCTTTCTTT. Encoded protein: CASSPTWTEAFF.

The chain carries TRBV4-1 and TRBJ1-1, with a tentative D call TRBD1 (5 bases). V lost 4 bases to trimming and J lost 0 bases, with 9 bases between them. The CDR3 consists of 14 residues. In germline, CDR1 is MGHRA, CDR2 YSYEKL. CDR3 loop: CASSPWGLNTEAFF. CDR3 nucleotide sequence: TGCGCCAGCAGCCCTTGGGGGTTGAACACTGAAGCTTTCTTT.

This chain connects TRBV7-7 to TRBJ2-1, with 11 bases that match TRBD2. Germline V gives CDR1 SSHAT, CDR2 FNYEAQ (reference sequence). The CDR3 is made up of 15 amino acids. V lost 5 bases, J lost 6 bases, and 6 bases stayed unmatched. CDR3 sequence (DNA): TGTGCCAGCAGCGCAGCGGGACTAGCGGCCAATGAGCAGTTCTTC. This encodes CASSAAGLAANEQFF.

The count of this clone is one. This rearrangement joins TRBV6-1 to TRBJ1-2, with D perhaps matching TRBD1 (5 bases). CDR3 size: 14 residues. Germline-derived CDR1 and CDR2 are MNHNS and SASEGT. With 6 bases removed from V and 6 bases from J, the gap between germline ends came to 17 bases. As DNA, the CDR3 is TGTGCCAGCAGGCGGACACCCTCGACCCATGGCTACACCTTC. It specifies CASRRTPSTHGYTF.

V and J are TRBV11-1 and TRBJ1-2; D unclear. Germline lookup yields CDR1 SGHAT and CDR2 FQDESV (reference sequence). V was trimmed by 5 bases and J by 8 bases, leaving 15 bases between them. The CDR3 contains 13 residues. The CDR3 DNA reads as TGTGCCAGCAGCCCCGAGGAGGGTCGGGGCTACACCTTC. Protein: CASSPEEGRGYTF.